Listed here is a single T cell receptor (beta chain). This record comes from a study of patients and donors after allogeneic stem cell transplantation. TCRdb called the RT-PCR reads again in MiXCR, with one record for every CDR3 protein. The sample consists of approximately 430,000 distinct CDR3 sequences, around 16% of them appearing once. This CDR3 comprises 17 residues. The clonotype was recovered from a human donor who was either an allogeneic HSCT recipient or a stem cell or donor lymphocyte infusion donor (not recorded which). It is not recorded whose cells these are; they may come from a transplant donor. Specimen: blood, either unsorted or a sorted T cell fraction (not recorded which). The chain combines TRBV1 with TRBJ2-3; the table's D gene call, TRBD2, was not cross checked with the DNA. TRBV1 is deemed a pseudogene. The CDR3: CTSSQKGLGYLGDTQYF. The CDR3 nucleotides are TGCACCAGCAGCCAAAAAGGACTAGGGTACTTGGGAGATACGCAGTATTTT.